The clone carrying this T cell receptor beta chain was counted a few times. As yet, its antigen is unknown. Deletions cut 3 bases from V and 1 base from J, with 9 bases between. The germline CDR1 and CDR2 sequences are ENHRY and SYGVKD. The CDR3 covers 14 residues. This sample is part of a study of blood T cells in healthy people across ages. Study conclusions and caveats: PBMCs were not sorted, which prevented a conclusive comparison of naive versus antigen-experienced cells.

Sample-barcoded 5' priming and a J-beta primer mix drove a second PCR of about 7 to 11 cycles. MiXCR, applied by TCRdb to the 5' RACE reads, yields one record per CDR3 protein. The sample has approximately 780,000 distinct CDR3 sequences, around 24% seen once; the top ten hold approximately 2.9%. This sample also belongs to another study, concerning T cells of mothers and their children.

The chain is built from TRBV10-3 and TRBJ2-5; no definite D call. What was sequenced was blood. This TCR derives from a boy aged 5-17 years in good health. CDR3 amino acids: CAISEGQTQETQYF. The CDR3 region has the DNA TGTGCCATCAGTGAAGGCCAGACCCAAGAGACCCAGTACTTC.